The entry below gives a single T cell receptor (beta chain) sequence along with its context. Antigen specificity is unknown. Primed by a sample-barcoded 5' primer and a J-beta primer mix, a second PCR proceeded for roughly 7 to 11 cycles. TCRdb reprocessed the 5' RACE reads with MiXCR, giving one entry per CDR3 protein. The repertoire consists of 1.6 million or so distinct CDR3 sequences, with roughly 32% occurring once and the leading ten covering around 11%. The sample belongs to a study of blood T cells in healthy people across ages. General study points: Unsorted PBMCs prevented conclusive naive versus antigen-experienced comparison.

This CDR3 has 15 amino acids. V gave up 0 bases and J gave up 3 bases; unmatched junction bases: 3. CDR1 SGHRS and CDR2 YFSETQ come from the germline V gene. The chain uses TRBV5-1 and TRBJ2-7; 10 bases are shared with TRBD1. Sample: blood. The receptor was derived from a woman aged 25 to 39 in good health. In nucleotides, the CDR3 is TGCGCCAGCAGCTTGGAGGGGACAGGGGACTACGAGCAGTACTTC. This sequence encodes CASSLEGTGDYEQYF.